This T cell receptor beta chain was captured by sequencing in a study of blood T cell repertoires in COVID-19. Sequencing was performed with immunoSEQ multiplex PCR; in TCRdb, only in-frame clones are kept and a portion is missing. The sample yields fewer than 250,000 clones, less than 85% seen once. The CDR3 runs 14 residues. The V and J ends lost 3 bases and 1 base respectively, with 10 bases between them. Germline lookup yields CDR1 KGHSH and CDR2 LQKENI. A remark on this clone: The same CDR3 is also encoded by other DNA sequences in this sample.

Specimen: PBMCs or T cells enriched from blood (not recorded which). The V call is TRBV18, the J call TRBJ2-7; D gene uncertain. This clonotype originated in a man aged 60 to 69 who had recovered from COVID-19. CDR3 sequence: CASSPPTGSYEQYF. The CDR3 nucleotides are TGTGCCAGCTCACCGCCGACTGGATCCTACGAGCAGTACTTC.